The clone carrying this T cell receptor beta chain was detected ten times or more. Its antigen is unidentified. This entry is derived from a study of T-cell reconstitution after alpha-beta-depleted transplantation in children. General study findings and limits: Reported findings indicate that, about two months after transplant, alpha-beta T cells came from several hundred expanded clones, which were derived from non-depleted graft cells. T-cell counts and diversity at one year following transplant were attributed mainly to newly produced T cells.

V was trimmed by 0 bases and J by 5 bases, leaving 10 bases between them. The CDR3 totals 13 residues. Per germline, CDR1 DFQATT and CDR2 SNEGSKA (reference sequence). During its preparation, the TCRbeta library received unique molecular identifiers. MiXCR was run by TCRdb on the PCR reads, yielding one entry per CDR3 protein. This table has some 140,000 distinct CDR3 sequences, 9.7% appearing once. Sequenced material: PBMCs, mostly from graft donor cells, taken 180 days after TCRalphabeta/CD19-depleted stem cell transplant. The receptor was isolated from a girl in the first two years of life who had a stem cell transplant for combined immunodeficiency, so the T cells may come from the graft donor. J is TRBJ2-5 and V is TRBV20-1, with D unresolved. Here the CDR3 DNA reads TGCAGTGCTAGAGACGGAATGTATGAGACCCAGTACTTC. Its translation is CSARDGMYETQYF.